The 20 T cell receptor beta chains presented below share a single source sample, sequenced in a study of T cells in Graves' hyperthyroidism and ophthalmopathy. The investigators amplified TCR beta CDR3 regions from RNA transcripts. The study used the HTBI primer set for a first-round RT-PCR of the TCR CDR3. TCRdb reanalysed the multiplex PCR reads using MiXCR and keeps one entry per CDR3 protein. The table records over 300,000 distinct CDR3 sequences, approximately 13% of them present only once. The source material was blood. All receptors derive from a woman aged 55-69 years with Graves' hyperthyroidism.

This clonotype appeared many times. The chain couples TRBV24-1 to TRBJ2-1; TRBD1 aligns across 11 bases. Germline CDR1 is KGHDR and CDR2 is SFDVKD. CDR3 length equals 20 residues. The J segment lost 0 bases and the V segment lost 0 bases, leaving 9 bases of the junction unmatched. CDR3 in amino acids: CATSDLQDRGRSSSYNEQFF. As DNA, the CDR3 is TGTGCCACCAGTGATTTGCAGGACAGGGGGCGGTCGAGCTCCTACAATGAGCAGTTCTTC.

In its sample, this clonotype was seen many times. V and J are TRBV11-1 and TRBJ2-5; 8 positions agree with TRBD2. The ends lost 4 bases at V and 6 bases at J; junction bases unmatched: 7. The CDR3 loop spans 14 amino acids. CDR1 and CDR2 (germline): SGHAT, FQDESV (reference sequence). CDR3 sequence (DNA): TGTGCCAGCAGCTACACCGGGGGGGGGAAGACCCAGTACTTC. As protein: CASSYTGGGKTQYF.

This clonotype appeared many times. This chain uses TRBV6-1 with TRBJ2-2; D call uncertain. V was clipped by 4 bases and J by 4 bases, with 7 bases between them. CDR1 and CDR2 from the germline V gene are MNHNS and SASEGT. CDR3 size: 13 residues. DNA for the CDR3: TGTGCCAGCAGTGTGGCTCGCACCGGGGAGCTGTTTTTT. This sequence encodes CASSVARTGELFF.

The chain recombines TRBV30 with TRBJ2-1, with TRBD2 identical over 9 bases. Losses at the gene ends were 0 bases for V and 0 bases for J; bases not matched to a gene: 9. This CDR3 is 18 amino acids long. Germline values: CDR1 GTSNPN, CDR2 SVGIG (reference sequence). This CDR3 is CAWSVGLAGANSYNEQFF. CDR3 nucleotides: TGTGCCTGGAGTGTAGGGTTAGCGGGAGCCAACTCCTACAATGAGCAGTTCTTC. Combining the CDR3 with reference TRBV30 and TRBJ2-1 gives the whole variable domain SQTIHQWPATLVQPVGSPLSLECTVEGTSNPNLYWYRQAAGRGLQLLFYSVGIGQISSEVPQNLSASRPQDRQFILSSKKLLLSDSGFYLCAWSVGLAGANSYNEQFFGPGTRLTVL.

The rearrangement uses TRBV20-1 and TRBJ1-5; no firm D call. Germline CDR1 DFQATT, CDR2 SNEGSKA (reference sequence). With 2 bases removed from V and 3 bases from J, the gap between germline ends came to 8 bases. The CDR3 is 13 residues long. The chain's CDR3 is CSARLGSNQPQHF. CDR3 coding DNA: TGCAGTGCTAGACTCGGGTCCAATCAGCCCCAGCATTTT.

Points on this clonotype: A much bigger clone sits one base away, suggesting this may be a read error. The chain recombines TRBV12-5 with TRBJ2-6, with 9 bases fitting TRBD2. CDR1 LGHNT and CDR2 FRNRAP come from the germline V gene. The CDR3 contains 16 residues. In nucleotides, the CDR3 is TGTGTTAGCGGGGGCTTGACAGGGACTGGGGCCAACGTCCTGACTTTC. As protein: CVSGGLTGTGANVLTF.

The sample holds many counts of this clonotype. As DNA, the CDR3 is TGCGCCAGCAGCTACGGAATGAACACTGAAGCTTTCTTT. Protein sequence: CASSYGMNTEAFF. V gene TRBV5-1 combines with J gene TRBJ1-1; D is undetermined. This CDR3 has 13 amino acids. V was pared by 3 bases and J by 0 bases, with 6 bases between. Germline CDR1 SGHRS, CDR2 YFSETQ.

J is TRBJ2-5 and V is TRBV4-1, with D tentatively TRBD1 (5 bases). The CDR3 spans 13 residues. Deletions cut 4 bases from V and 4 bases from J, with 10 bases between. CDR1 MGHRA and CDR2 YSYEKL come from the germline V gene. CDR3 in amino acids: CASSRWQGETQYF. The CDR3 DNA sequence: TGCGCCAGCAGCCGCTGGCAGGGAGAGACCCAGTACTTC.

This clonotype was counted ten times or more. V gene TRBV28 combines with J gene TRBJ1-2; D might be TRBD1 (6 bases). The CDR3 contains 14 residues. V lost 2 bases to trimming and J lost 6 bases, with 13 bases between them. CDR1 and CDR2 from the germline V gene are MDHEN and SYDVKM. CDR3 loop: CASSLRGALNGYTF. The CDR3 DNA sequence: TGTGCCAGCAGTTTAAGGGGGGCGCTGAATGGCTACACCTTC.

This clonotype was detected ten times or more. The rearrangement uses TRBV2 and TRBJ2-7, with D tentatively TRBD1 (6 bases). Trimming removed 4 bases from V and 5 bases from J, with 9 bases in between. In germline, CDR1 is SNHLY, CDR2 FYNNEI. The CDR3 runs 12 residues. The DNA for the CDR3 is TGTGCCAGCAGTGGGCCAGGGGACGAGCAGTACTTC. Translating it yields CASSGPGDEQYF.

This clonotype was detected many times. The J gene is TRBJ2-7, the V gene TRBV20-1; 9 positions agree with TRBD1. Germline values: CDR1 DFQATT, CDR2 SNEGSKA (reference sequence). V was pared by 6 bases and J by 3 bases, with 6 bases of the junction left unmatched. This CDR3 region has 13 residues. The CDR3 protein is CSALDRGRYEQYF. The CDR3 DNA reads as TGCAGTGCCTTGGACAGGGGCCGCTACGAGCAGTACTTC.

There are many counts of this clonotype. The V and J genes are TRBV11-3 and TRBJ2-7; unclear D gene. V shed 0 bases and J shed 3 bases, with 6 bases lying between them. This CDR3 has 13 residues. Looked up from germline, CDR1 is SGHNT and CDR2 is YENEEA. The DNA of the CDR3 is TGTGCCAGCAGCTTAGAACAGAACTACGAGCAGTACTTC. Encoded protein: CASSLEQNYEQYF.

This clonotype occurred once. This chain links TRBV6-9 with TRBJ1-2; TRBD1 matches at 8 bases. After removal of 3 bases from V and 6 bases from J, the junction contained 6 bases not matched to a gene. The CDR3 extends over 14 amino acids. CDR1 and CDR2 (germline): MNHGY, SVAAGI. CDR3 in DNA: TGTGCCAGCAGTTACCCGTCAGGGGGCGATGGCTACACCTTC. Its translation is CASSYPSGGDGYTF.

The CDR3 bases are TGCAGCGTTGTGGAACAGGGTTGGATTAGCAATCAGCCCCAGCATTTT. It yields the protein CSVVEQGWISNQPQHF. The chain couples TRBV29-1 to TRBJ1-5; D is possibly TRBD1 (6 bases). The CDR3 loop spans 16 amino acids. The germline V and J ends were trimmed by 4 bases and 0 bases, with 16 bases remaining between them. Germline lookup yields CDR1 SQVTM and CDR2 ANQGSEA.

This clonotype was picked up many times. The DNA for the CDR3 is TGTGCCAGCAGCCGGGTCGGTTTGGAGACCCAGTACTTC. As protein: CASSRVGLETQYF. The chain combines TRBV3-1 with TRBJ2-5; D call uncertain. CDR3 length equals 13 residues. Per germline, CDR1 LGHDT and CDR2 YNNKEL (reference sequence). Trimming shortened V by 4 bases and J by 5 bases, and 11 bases separated the two germline ends.

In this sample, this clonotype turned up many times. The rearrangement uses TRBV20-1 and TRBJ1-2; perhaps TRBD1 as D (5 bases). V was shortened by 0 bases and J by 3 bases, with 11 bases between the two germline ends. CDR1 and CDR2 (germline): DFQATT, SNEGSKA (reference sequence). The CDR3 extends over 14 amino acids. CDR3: CSARDRGSDYGYTF. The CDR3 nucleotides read TGCAGTGCTAGAGATAGGGGCTCTGACTATGGCTACACCTTC.

CDR3 loop: CSVVRQTTDTQYF. In DNA form, the CDR3 reads TGCAGCGTTGTTAGACAGACCACAGATACGCAGTATTTT. The J gene is TRBJ2-3, the V gene TRBV29-1, with a possible D match to TRBD1 (5 bases). Trimming cost V 4 bases and J 2 bases, with 10 bases left between them. CDR1 and CDR2 (germline): SQVTM, ANQGSEA. The CDR3 spans 13 residues.

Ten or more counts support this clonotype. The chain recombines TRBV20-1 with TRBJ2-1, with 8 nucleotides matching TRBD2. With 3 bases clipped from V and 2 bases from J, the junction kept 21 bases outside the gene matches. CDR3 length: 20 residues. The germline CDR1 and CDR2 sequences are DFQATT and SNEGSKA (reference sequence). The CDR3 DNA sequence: TGCAGTGCTAGGGGGGGTATTAGGAGCGGGAGCGCTGGGGCCTACAATGAGCAGTTCTTC. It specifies CSARGGIRSGSAGAYNEQFF.

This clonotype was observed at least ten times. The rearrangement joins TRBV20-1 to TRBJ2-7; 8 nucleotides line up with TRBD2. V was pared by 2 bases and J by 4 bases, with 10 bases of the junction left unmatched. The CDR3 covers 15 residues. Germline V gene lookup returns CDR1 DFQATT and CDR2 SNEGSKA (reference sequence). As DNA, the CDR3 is TGCAGTGCTAGATCGCAACTAGCGGAGGGATACGAGCAGTACTTC. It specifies CSARSQLAEGYEQYF.

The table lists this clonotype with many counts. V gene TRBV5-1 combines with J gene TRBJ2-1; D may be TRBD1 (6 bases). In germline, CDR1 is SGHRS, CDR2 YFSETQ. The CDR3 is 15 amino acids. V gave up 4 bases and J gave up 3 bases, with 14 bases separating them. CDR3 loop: CASSMTGLDYNEQFF. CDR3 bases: TGCGCCAGCAGCATGACAGGATTGGACTACAATGAGCAGTTCTTC.